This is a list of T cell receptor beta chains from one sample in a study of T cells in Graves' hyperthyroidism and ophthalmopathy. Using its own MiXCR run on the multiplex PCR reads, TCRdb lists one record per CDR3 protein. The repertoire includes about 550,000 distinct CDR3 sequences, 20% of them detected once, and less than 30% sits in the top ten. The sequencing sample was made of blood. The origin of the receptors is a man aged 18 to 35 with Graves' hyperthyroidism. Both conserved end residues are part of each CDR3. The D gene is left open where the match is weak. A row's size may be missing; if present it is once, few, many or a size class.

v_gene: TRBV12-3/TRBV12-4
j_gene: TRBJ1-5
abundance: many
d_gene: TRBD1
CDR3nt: TGTGCCAGCAGTTTAGCGACAGGGGGCAATCAGCCCCAGCATTTT
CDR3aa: CASSLATGGNQPQHF

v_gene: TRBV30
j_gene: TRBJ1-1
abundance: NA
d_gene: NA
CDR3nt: TGTGCCTGGAGCCTAAACAACCCGTTGGGGAACACTGAAGCTTTCTTT
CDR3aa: CAWSLNNPLGNTEAFF

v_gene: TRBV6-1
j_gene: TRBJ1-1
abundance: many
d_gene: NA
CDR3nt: TGTGCCAGCTGTGCGGGGTCCCACACTGAAGCTTTCTTT
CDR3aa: CASCAGSHTEAFF

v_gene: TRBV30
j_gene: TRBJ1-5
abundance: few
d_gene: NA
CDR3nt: TGTGCCCTGGGGTATGGCAATCAGCCCCAGCATTTT
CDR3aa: CALGYGNQPQHF

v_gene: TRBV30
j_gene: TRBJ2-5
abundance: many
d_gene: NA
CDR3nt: TGTGCCTGGAGTGATGGGGGTCAAGAGACCCAGTACTTC
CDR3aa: CAWSDGGQETQYF

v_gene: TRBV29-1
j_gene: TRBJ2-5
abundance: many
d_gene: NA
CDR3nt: TGCAGCGTTGAGGAGCCCCGCTCAGAGACCCAGTACTTC
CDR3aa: CSVEEPRSETQYF

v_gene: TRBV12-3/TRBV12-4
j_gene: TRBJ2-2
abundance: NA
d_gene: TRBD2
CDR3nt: TGTGCCAGCAGCGCTCTTGGGGGGGACACCGGGGAGCTGTTTTTT
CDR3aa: CASSALGGDTGELFF

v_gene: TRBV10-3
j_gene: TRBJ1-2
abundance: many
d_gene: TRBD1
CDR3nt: TGTGCCATCAGCGGGACAGGGAGAGACTATGGCTACACCTTC
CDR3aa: CAISGTGRDYGYTF

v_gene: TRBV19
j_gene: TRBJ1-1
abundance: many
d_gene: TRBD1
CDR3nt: TGTGCCAGTAGTCCGGGGACAGGGACCACTGAAGCTTTCTTT
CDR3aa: CASSPGTGTTEAFF

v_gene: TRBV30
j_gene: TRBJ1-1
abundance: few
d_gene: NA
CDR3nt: TGTGCCGGAAACAGGGAGGGCACTGAAGCTTTCTTT
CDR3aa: CAGNREGTEAFF

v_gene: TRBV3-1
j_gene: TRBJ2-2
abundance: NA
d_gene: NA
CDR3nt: TGTGCCAGCAGCCAAGGGCCCCTAAGAGGTTTCACCGGGGAGCTGTTTTTT
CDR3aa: CASSQGPLRGFTGELFF

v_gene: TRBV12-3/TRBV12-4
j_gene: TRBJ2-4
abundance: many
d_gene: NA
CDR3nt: TGTGCCAGCAGTTTAGCGCTAAAAAACATTCAGTACTTC
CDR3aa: CASSLALKNIQYF

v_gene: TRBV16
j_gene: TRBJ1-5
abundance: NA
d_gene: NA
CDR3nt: TGTGCCAGCAGCCCCTTTCCAGACACAGTAAGCAATCAGCCCCAGCATTTT
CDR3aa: CASSPFPDTVSNQPQHF

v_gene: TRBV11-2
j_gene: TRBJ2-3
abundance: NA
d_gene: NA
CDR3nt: TGTGCCAGCAGCTTAGGCGGGACATACCCAGATACGCAGTATTTT
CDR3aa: CASSLGGTYPDTQYF

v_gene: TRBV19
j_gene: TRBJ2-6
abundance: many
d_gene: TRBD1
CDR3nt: TGTGCCAGTATCTTGACAGGGCCTGGGGCCAACGTCCTGACTTTC
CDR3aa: CASILTGPGANVLTF

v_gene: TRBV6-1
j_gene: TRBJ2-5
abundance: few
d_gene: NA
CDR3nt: TGTGCCAGCAGATCTCCGGGGGAAAAACTAGGAGAGACCCAGTACTTC
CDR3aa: CASRSPGEKLGETQYF

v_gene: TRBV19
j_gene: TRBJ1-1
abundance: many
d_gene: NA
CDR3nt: TGTGCCAGTGGACTACAGAGCGCTAACACTGAAGCTTTCTTT
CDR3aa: CASGLQSANTEAFF

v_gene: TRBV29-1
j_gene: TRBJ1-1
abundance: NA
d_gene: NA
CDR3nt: TGCAGCGCGGTGAAGGGTCGGAACACTGAAGCTTTCTTT
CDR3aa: CSAVKGRNTEAFF

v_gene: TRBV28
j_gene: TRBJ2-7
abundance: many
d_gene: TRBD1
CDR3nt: TGTGCCACCTCTCCAGGGGGCAGGGACGAGCAGTACTTC
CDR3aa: CATSPGGRDEQYF

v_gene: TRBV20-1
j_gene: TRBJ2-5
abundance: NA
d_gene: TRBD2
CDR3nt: TGCAGTGCTACGACGCGGGGGGACCCAAAAGAGACCCAGTACTTC
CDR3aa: CSATTRGDPKETQYF

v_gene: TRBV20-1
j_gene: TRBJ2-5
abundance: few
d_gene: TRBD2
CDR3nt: TGCATGGGGCGGGGGAACCAAAGAGAAGGGTACTTC
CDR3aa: CMGRGNQREGYF

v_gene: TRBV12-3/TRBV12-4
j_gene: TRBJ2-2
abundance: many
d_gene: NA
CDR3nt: TGTGCCAGCAGTCTAAGAGGAGACACCGGGGAGCTGTTTTTT
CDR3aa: CASSLRGDTGELFF

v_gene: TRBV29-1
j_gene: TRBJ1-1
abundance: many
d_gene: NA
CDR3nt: TGCAGCGTTGATGATAGGGGGGCGAACACTGAAGCTTTCTTT
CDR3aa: CSVDDRGANTEAFF

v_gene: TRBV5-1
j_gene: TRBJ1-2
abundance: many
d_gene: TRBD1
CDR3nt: TGCGCCAGCAGGCGGACAGGGAACGATGTCTATGGCTACACCTTC
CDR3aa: CASRRTGNDVYGYTF

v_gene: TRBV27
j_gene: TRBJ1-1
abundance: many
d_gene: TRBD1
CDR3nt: TGTGCCAGCGCCCCTCTACCGGGACAGGGCTCCACTGAAGCTTTCTTT
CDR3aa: CASAPLPGQGSTEAFF

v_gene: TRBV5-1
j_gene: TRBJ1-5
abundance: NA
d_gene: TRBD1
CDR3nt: TGCGCCAGCAGCTTGGGGGGACAGTCCGGTCAGCCCCAGCATTTT
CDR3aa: CASSLGGQSGQPQHF

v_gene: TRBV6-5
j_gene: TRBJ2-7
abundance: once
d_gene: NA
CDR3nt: TGTGCCAGCAGTTGGACCGAGTACGCCTACGAGCAGTACTTC
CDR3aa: CASSWTEYAYEQYF

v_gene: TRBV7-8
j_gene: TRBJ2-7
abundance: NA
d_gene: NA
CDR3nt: TGTGCCAGCAGCTTAAAGAACGAGCAGTACTTC
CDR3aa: CASSLKNEQYF

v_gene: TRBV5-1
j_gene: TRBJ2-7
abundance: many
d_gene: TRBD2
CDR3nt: TGCGCCAGCAGCTTGATTCCTAGCGGGGGACAGATTTCCTACGAGCAGTACTTC
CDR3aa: CASSLIPSGGQISYEQYF

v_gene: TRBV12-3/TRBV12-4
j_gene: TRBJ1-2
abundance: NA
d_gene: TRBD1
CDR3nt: TGTGCCAGCAGCCCCGGAACAAGACAGGGCCGATACTATGGCTACACCTTC
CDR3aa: CASSPGTRQGRYYGYTF

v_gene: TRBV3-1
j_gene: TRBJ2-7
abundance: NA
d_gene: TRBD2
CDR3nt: TGTGCCAGCAGCCACGGGCGAATAGCGGGGCCTACACCCTCCTACGAGCAGTACTTC
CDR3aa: CASSHGRIAGPTPSYEQYF

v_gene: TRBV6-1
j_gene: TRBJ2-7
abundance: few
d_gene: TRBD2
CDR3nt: TGTGCCAGCAGAGAATGGCTAGCGGGAGATGGGTACGAGCAGTACTTC
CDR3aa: CASREWLAGDGYEQYF

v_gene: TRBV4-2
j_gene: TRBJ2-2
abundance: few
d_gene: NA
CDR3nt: TGTGCCAGCAGCCAAGATCTTAGCAACACCGGGGAGCTGTTTTTT
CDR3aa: CASSQDLSNTGELFF

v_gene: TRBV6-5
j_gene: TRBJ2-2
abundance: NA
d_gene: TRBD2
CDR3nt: TGTGCCAGCAGTTTTCGACTAGCGGGGGACACCGGGGAGCTGTTTTTT
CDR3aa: CASSFRLAGDTGELFF

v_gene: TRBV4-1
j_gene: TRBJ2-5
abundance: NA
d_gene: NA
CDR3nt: TGCGCCAGCAGCCAAGCGGGGGGCCTGGGGGAGACCCAGTACTTC
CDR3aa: CASSQAGGLGETQYF

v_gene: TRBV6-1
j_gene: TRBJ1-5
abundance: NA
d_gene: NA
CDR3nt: TGTGCCAGCATGGTGGTACTAAAAAGCAATCAGCCCCAGCATTTT
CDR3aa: CASMVVLKSNQPQHF

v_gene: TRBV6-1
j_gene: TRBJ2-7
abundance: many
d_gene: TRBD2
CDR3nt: TGTGCCAGCAGTGAAGAGGCTAGCGGGGGGTACGAGCAGTACTTC
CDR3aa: CASSEEASGGYEQYF

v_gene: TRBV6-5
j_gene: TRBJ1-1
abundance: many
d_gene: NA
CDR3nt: TGTGCCAGCAGGGGACCGAACACTGAAGCTTTCTTT
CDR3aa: CASRGPNTEAFF

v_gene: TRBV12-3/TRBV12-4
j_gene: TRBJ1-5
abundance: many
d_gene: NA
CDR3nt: TGTGCCAGCAGTTTGGCTTGGAATCAGCCCCAGCATTTT
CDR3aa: CASSLAWNQPQHF

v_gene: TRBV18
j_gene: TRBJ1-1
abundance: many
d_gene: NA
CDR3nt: TGTGCCAGCTCACCGAATAGGGACACTGAAGCTTTCTTT
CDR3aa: CASSPNRDTEAFF

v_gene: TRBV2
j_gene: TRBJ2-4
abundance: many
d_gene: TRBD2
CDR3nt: TGTGCCAGCAGTGAGGCCAGCGGGGACAAAAACATTCAGTACTTC
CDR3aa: CASSEASGDKNIQYF

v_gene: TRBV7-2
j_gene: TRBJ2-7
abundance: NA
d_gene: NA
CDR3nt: TGTGCCAGCAGTCTACGCCGGGAATCCCCCTACGAGCAGTACTTC
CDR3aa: CASSLRRESPYEQYF

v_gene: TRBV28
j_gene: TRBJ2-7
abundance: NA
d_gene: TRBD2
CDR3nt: TGTGCCAGCAGTTTAATTAGTCGGGGACTAGCGGGAGGGCCCTACGAGCAGTACTTC
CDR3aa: CASSLISRGLAGGPYEQYF

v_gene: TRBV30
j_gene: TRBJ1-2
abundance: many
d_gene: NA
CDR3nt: TGTGCCTGGAGTCCGGACTATGGCTACACCTTC
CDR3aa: CAWSPDYGYTF

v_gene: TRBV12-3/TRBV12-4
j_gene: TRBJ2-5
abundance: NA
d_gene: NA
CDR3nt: TGTGCCAGCAGTTTAGGTGTCCAGTACCAAGAGACCCAGTACTTC
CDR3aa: CASSLGVQYQETQYF

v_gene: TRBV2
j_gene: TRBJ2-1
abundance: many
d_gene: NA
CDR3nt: TGTGCCAGCACCGAGGTCCAGGGGGGATACAATGAGCAGTTCTTC
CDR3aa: CASTEVQGGYNEQFF

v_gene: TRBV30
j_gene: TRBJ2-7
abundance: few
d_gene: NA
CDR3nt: TGTGCCTGGAGCGAGGGGTTAAGGGACGAGCAGTACTTC
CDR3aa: CAWSEGLRDEQYF

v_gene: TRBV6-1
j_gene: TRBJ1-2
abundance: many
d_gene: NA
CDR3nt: TGTGCCAGCAGGGAAAGTCCGGGTTCAGCGCACTATGGCTACACCTTC
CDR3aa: CASRESPGSAHYGYTF

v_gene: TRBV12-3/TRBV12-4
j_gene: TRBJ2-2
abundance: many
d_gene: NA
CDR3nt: TGTGCCAGCAGGTCCGGGGTCCTAACCGGGGAGCTGTTTTTT
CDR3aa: CASRSGVLTGELFF

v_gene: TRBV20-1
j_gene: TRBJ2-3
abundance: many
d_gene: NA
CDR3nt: TGCAGTGCCAAACAGGACCCTAGCACAGATACGCAGTATTTT
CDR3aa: CSAKQDPSTDTQYF

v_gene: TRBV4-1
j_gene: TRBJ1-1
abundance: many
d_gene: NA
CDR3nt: TGCGCCAGCAGCCAAGATCATGCTCCGAACACTGAAGCTTTCTTT
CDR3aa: CASSQDHAPNTEAFF

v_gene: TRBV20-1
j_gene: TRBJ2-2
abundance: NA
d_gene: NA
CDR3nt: TGCAGTGCTTCCTCGCCCGAATGGTACACCGGGGAGCTGTTTTTT
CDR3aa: CSASSPEWYTGELFF

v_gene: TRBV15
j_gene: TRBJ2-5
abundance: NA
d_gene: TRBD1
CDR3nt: TGTGCCACCAGCAGAATACCGACAGGGACCCAAGAGACCCAGTACTTC
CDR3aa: CATSRIPTGTQETQYF

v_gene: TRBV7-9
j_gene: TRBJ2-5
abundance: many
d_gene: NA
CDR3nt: TGTGCCAGCAGCGACGTCCAAGAGACCCAGTACTTC
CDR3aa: CASSDVQETQYF

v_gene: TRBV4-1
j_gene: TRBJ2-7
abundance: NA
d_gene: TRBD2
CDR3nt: TGCGCCAGCAGCCAAGATTTCGCGGGGGGGCTTGGCTACGAGCAGTACTTC
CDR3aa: CASSQDFAGGLGYEQYF

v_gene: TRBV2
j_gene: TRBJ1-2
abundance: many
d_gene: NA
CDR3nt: TGTGCCAGCAGCCGGGGACCAAAATCTTTTAACTATGGCTACACCTTC
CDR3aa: CASSRGPKSFNYGYTF

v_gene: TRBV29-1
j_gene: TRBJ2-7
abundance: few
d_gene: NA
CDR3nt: TGCAGCGTTGTAGGGACCTTCCCCAGTTACGAGCAGTACTTC
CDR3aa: CSVVGTFPSYEQYF

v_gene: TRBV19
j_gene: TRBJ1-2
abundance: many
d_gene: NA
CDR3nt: TGTGCCAGTAGTACGCTGACAGGCTCCTATGGCTACACCTTC
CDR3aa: CASSTLTGSYGYTF

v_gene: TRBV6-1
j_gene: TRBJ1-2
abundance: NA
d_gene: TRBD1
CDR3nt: TGTGCCAGCAGCTCGTTACCGGGACAGGAAACTAACTATGGCTACACCTTC
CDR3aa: CASSSLPGQETNYGYTF